This T cell receptor (beta chain) was recovered during a study of OX40 agonist ivuxolimab in advanced cancers. Background on the study: Dose-escalation patients were diagnosed with hepatocellular carcinoma, melanoma, renal cell cancer or head and neck cancer.

This CDR3 contains 11 residues. Germline lookup yields CDR1 MNHEY and CDR2 SVGAGI. Deletions cut 7 bases from V and 7 bases from J, with 11 bases between. Generated by immunoSEQ multiplex PCR, the TCRdb table keeps only in-frame clones and is missing some. The sample shows tens of thousands of clones, approximately 94% of them seen only once. This TCR came from an adult with an advanced solid tumor such as melanoma, head and neck, liver or kidney cancer. The V gene is TRBV6-5, the J gene TRBJ2-7, with D hard to call. This sample comprised CD4+ or CD8+ T cells sorted from blood, obtained in a trial of the OX40 agonist ivuxolimab. CDR3: CASTDSAEQYF. CDR3 in DNA: TGTGCCAGCACCGATTCAGCTGAGCAGTACTTC.